Shown below are 2 T cell receptor beta chains from a single sample sequenced in a study of T cells in Graves' hyperthyroidism and ophthalmopathy. It was RNA transcripts that yielded the amplified TCR beta CDR3 regions. With the HTBI primer set, the TCR CDR3 went through a first round of RT-PCR. TCRdb re-called the multiplex PCR reads with MiXCR, one entry per CDR3 protein. The sample carries 500,000 to 650,000 distinct CDR3 sequences, 15% to 20% recorded once. Sequences were obtained from blood. The receptors shown here come from a man aged 40-55 years with Graves' ophthalmopathy.

This clonotype was detected many times. V gene TRBV27 combines with J gene TRBJ2-1; 10 positions agree with TRBD2. Germline CDR1 MNHEY, CDR2 SMNVEV (reference sequence). J lost 7 bases, V lost 6 bases, and 9 bases had no gene match. This CDR3 has 15 residues. CDR3 amino acids: CASSKLAGVINEQFF. The CDR3 DNA sequence: TGTGCCAGCAGCAAGCTAGCGGGAGTCATTAATGAGCAGTTCTTC.

V usage is TRBV3-1 and J usage is TRBJ2-1, with 14 bases aligning to TRBD2. J gave up 3 bases and V 0 bases, and 13 bases lay outside the gene matches. Germline V gene data show CDR1 as LGHDT and CDR2 as YNNKEL (reference sequence). The CDR3 spans 21 residues. The chain's CDR3 is CASSQDRPTSGRALSYNEQFF. The CDR3 DNA follows: TGTGCCAGCAGCCAAGATCGGCCGACTAGCGGGAGGGCCCTTAGCTACAATGAGCAGTTCTTC.